The rows below give T cell receptor beta chains drawn from one sample of a study of T cells in tumors after PD-1 blockade. Assay used: immunoSEQ multiplex PCR; TCRdb lists only in-frame clones, some missing. The table shows about 8,200 clones, with roughly 57% occurring only once. The sample was tumor tissue, taken after anti-PD-1 treatment. All receptors derive from a human donor with basal cell carcinoma. The CDR3 runs from the conserved cysteine through the conserved F or W. Each record gives: J gene, V gene, CDR3 protein.

>TRBJ2-1|TRBV5-1
CASSLESAGGSNEQFF
>TRBJ1-2|TRBV27
CASSTVQKADYGYTF
>TRBJ1-1|TRBV30
CAWSKDPGMNTEAFF
>TRBJ2-2|TRBV18
CASSLTGGANTGELFF
>TRBJ1-1|TRBV7-2
CASSLGSWGTEAFF
>TRBJ2-5|TRBV5-1
CASSLVRGSKTQYF
>TRBJ2-4|TRBV4-2
CASSQEEGQGTDIQYF
>TRBJ2-3|TRBV7-9
CASSYLGGRTDTQYF
>TRBJ2-1|TRBV6-4
CASNRGDEQFF
>TRBJ2-5|TRBV14
CASRRSTGGAETQYF
>TRBJ2-1|TRBV24-1
CATSDLQGNEQFF
>TRBJ2-1|TRBV6-1
CASSEERGNNEQFF
>TRBJ1-3|TRBV19
CASSRSSSGNTIYF
>TRBJ1-1|TRBV3-1/TRBV3-2
CASSQTGLTEAFF
>TRBJ2-1|TRBV2
CASNPSGGSYNEQFF
>TRBJ1-3|TRBV2
CASEVSSGNTIYF
>TRBJ1-1|TRBV5-1
CASSWGTGGPNTEAFF